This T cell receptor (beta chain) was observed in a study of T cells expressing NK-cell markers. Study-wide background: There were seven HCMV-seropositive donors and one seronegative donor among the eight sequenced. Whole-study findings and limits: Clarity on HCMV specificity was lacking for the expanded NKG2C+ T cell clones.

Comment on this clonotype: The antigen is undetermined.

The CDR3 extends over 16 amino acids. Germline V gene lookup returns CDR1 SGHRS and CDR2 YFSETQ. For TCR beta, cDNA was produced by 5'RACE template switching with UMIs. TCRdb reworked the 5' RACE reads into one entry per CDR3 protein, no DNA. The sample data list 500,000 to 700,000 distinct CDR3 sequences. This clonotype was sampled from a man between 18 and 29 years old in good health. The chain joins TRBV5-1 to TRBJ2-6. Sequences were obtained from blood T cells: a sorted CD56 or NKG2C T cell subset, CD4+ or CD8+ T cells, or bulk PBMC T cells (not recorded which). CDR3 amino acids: CASSRDGTSGANVLTF.